This T cell receptor (beta chain) was recovered during a study of T-cell memory formation after mild COVID-19 (dated by TCRdb to the early 2020s). A note on the overall study: TCR sequence clusters from the two donors were largely donor specific. T-cell clones expanding and contracting after mild COVID-19 in two donors were tracked by longitudinal TCRalpha and TCRbeta repertoire sequencing. The cohort was made up of two young adult volunteers, one female and one male, who were previously healthy.

TCRdb lists the instrument as Illumina NovaSeq 6000. TCRalpha and TCRbeta cDNA libraries were built by 5'RACE with constant-segment primers, adding sample barcodes and unique molecular identifiers. RNA was extracted from every sample with Trizol reagent. Amplification of the libraries took two PCR steps, and the second step added a second sample barcode plus Illumina TruSeq adapters. The libraries were sequenced on an Illumina NovaSeq using 2 x 150 bp paired-end reads. Concerning the study's data processing: With migec v1.2.7, reads were demultiplexed and then collapsed into UMI-guided consensus sequences. With mixcr v2.1.11, UMI consensuses were aligned to TRA and TRB V and J templates and assembled into clonotypes. Clonotypes were classified as expanded or contracted when called significant by both edgeR and NoisET, with noise models trained on biological replicates. For edgeR calls, the cutoffs were a false discovery rate-adjusted p below 0.01 and a log2 fold-change threshold of 1. PCA with hierarchical clustering of max-normalized trajectories of the 1000 most abundant clonotypes was used as exploratory dynamics analysis. Separately sequenced CD4+ and CD8+ repertoires were used to assign the CD4 or CD8 phenotype of responding clones. TCRdb reran the public reads through fastp at Q25 and MiXCR, keeping productive beta chains. CDR3 protein duplicates are merged, each entry listing the most common genes and DNA. TCRdb's processing, not the authors', yielded these V and J calls. The sample has 450,000 to 700,000 distinct CDR3 sequences on record, around 17% of them singletons. Together, the top ten hold 12% of the sample.

Many counts were recorded for this clonotype. Its cognate antigen has yet to be identified. Per-base qualities were not stored, and no clone one base away is much larger. V and J are truncated by 1 base and 7 bases respectively, leaving an intervening sequence of 7 bases. From its cysteine to its phenylalanine, the CDR3 spans 13 amino acids. Of the read, only the CDR3 DNA is kept; its 39 bases are in frame from base 1. As encoded in the germline V gene, CDR1 is MGHRA while CDR2 is YSYEKL. Ficoll-Paque density gradient centrifugation was the method used to isolate PBMCs. Study-level results and caveats: Contracting CD4+ clones were found mainly in CM and EM memory subsets, while CD8+ clones were enriched in EMRA. The second-wave clones that peaked on day 37 were not confirmed to be SARS-CoV-2 specific. Some responding clones were detected in pre-infection memory, suggesting pre-existing cross-reactive memory T cells joined the SARS-CoV-2 response. Clones that contracted from day 15 to 85 showed balanced CD4/CD8 phenotypes, whereas a second wave of clones that expanded from day 15 to 37 leaned towards CD4+. Only a couple of mild cases were covered by the study, and larger cohorts that include severe cases with pre-infection samples were considered necessary.

The receptor chain draws on TRBV4-1 and TRBJ2-2, and possibly TRBD1, on 5 matching bases. What was sequenced was PBMCs or a T cell subset sorted from them (not recorded which). The sequence came from an adult woman who had mild COVID-19 (a few samples of this study predate the infection). The sample titles of this study are shuffled in the database, so cell type and time point are left out; the donor was told from shared clones. The DNA sequence reads TGCGCCAGCAGCCAAGTGGGGCACGGGGAGCTGTTTTTT. Its product reads: CASSQVGHGELFF.